The clone carrying this T cell receptor beta chain was seen ten or more times. The sample originates from a study of cytotoxic CD8 clonotypes in ibrutinib-treated CLL. Looking at the study overall: Overall, around 25 responses were partial and 2 complete; following median roughly 72 months, around 15 patients stayed remitted and around twelve progressed. Response samples were taken after a median of roughly 11 months on treatment, range 6 to 36.

This table comes from immunoSEQ multiplex PCR, and its TCRdb copy is limited to in-frame clones, with some not included. The table has more than 75,000 clones, around 77% seen once. The sequencing used PBMCs, collected after 24 months of ibrutinib treatment. The sequence derives from a human donor with chronic lymphocytic leukemia.

CDR3 bases: TGTGCCTGGAGTCAGGGAACAGGGGCTGGGGAGCAGTACTTC. Translated: CAWSQGTGAGEQYF. The genes are TRBV30 and TRBJ2-7, with 7 bases lining up with TRBD1. The V gene end was trimmed by 2 bases and the J gene end by 7 bases; junction bases not matched to a gene: 11. The germline gives CDR1 GTSNPN, CDR2 SVGIG (reference sequence). The CDR3 has 14 residues.